This T cell receptor beta chain was recorded in a study of OX40 agonist ivuxolimab in advanced cancers. Study in general: Subjects had a mean age of about 57 years, with a range of roughly 20 to 79; around 80% were male.

The CDR3 sequence is 13 residues long. In germline, CDR1 is GTSNPN, CDR2 SVGIG (reference sequence). V was cut by 2 bases and J by 4 bases, with 9 bases left in between. Libraries were prepared by immunoSEQ multiplex PCR; TCRdb keeps only in-frame clonotypes and omits some of them. The profile shows approximately 91,000 clones, approximately 83% of them singletons. This material consisted of CD4+ or CD8+ T cells sorted from blood, taken in a trial of the OX40 agonist ivuxolimab. The chain joins TRBV30 to TRBJ1-3; D unresolved. This receptor was obtained from an adult with an advanced solid tumor such as melanoma, head and neck, liver or kidney cancer. For the CDR3, the DNA is TGTGCCTGGAGTTGGGCAAGCGGAAACACCATATATTTT. It encodes CAWSWASGNTIYF.